This T cell receptor (beta chain) was observed in a study of T cell clonotyping in hematopoietic cell transplantation. The assay was immunoSEQ multiplex PCR, and TCRdb's table has in-frame clones only and misses some. The sample lists fewer than 70,000 clones, over 90% occurring once. Study-wide results and limits: At the given depth, recipient repertoires were over 95% de novo clonotypes. Recipient TCR diversity dropped after transplant; expanded clonotypes rose from day 30 to 180.

On this clone itself: Antigen unknown.

The V and J ends lost 3 bases and 1 base respectively, with 12 bases between them. Germline assignment: CDR1 SNHLY and CDR2 FYNNEI. This CDR3 contains 15 residues. The chain recombines TRBV2 with TRBJ2-5; TRBD1 is a possible D gene (6 bases). The sequenced sample was peripheral blood mononuclear cells. The origin of this receptor is a middle-aged man in good health. Some clones in this sample may be carry-over from other donors' samples. CDR3 amino acids: CASSEVRGPQETQYF. CDR3 sequence (DNA): TGTGCCAGCAGTGAGGTCAGGGGTCCCCAAGAGACCCAGTACTTC.